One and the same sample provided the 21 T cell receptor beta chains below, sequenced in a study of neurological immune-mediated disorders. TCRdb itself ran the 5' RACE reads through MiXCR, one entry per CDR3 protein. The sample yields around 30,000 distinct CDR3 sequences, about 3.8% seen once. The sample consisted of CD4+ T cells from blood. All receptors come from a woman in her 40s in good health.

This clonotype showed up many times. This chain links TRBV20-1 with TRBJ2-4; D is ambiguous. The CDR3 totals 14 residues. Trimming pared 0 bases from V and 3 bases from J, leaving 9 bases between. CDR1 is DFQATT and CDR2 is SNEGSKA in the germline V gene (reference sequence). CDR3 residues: CSARDLTFKNIQYF. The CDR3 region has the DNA TGCAGTGCTAGAGATTTGACGTTCAAAAACATTCAGTACTTC.

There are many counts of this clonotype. This CDR3 reads CATSDSPGYEQYF. The CDR3 DNA is TGTGCCACCAGTGATTCCCCCGGGTACGAGCAGTACTTC. This rearrangement joins TRBV24-1 to TRBJ2-7; D remains ambiguous. The CDR3 is 13 residues long. Germline V gene sequence: CDR1 KGHDR, CDR2 SFDVKD. Trimming stripped 2 bases from V and 4 bases from J, with 8 bases between.

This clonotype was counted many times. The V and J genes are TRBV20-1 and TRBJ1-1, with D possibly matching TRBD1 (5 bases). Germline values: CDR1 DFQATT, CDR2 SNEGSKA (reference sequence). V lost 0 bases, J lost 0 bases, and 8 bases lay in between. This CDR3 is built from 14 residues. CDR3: CSARESQVNTEAFF. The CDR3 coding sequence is TGCAGTGCTAGAGAATCACAGGTGAACACTGAAGCTTTCTTT.

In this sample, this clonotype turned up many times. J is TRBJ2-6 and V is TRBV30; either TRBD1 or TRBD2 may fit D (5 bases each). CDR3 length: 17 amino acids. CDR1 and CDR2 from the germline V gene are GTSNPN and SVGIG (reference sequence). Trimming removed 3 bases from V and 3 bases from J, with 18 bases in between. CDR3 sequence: CAWRGTAKLFGANVLTF. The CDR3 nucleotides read TGTGCCTGGAGGGGGACGGCGAAACTTTTTGGGGCCAACGTCCTGACTTTC.

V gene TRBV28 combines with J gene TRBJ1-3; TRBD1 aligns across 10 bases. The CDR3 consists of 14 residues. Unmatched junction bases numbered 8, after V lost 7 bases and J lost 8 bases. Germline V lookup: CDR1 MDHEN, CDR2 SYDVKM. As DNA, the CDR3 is TGTGCCAGCACGTCCCAGGGACAGGGGTACACCATATATTTT. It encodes CASTSQGQGYTIYF.

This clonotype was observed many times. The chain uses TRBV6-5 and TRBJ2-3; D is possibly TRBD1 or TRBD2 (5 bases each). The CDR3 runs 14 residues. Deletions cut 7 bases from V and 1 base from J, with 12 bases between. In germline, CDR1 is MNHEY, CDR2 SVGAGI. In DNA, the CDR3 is TGTGCCAGCAAGAGGGGAGCGGGCACAGATACGCAGTATTTT. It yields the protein CASKRGAGTDTQYF.

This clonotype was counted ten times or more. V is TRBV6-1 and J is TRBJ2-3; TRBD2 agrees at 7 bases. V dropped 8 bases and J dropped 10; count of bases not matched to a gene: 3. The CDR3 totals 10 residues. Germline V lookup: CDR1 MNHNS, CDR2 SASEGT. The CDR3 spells CASRTSAQYF. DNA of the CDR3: TGTGCCAGCCGGACTAGTGCGCAGTATTTT.

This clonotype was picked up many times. DNA of the CDR3: TGCGCCAGCAGCACTCGGACTAGCGGGGGGGCAAGCTCCTACAATGAGCAGTTCTTC. Residues: CASSTRTSGGASSYNEQFF. This chain connects TRBV5-1 to TRBJ2-1; 15 nucleotides align to TRBD2. After removal of 4 bases from V and 0 bases from J, the junction contained 8 bases not matched to a gene. The CDR3 extends over 19 amino acids. Germline CDR1 reads SGHRS; CDR2 reads YFSETQ.

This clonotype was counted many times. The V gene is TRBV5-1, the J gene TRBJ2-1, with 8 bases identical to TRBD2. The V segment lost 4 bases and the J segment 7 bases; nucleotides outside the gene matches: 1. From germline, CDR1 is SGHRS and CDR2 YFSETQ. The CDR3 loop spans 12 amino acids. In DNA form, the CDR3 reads TGCGCCAGCAGCCGACTAGCGAATGAGCAGTTCTTC. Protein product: CASSRLANEQFF.

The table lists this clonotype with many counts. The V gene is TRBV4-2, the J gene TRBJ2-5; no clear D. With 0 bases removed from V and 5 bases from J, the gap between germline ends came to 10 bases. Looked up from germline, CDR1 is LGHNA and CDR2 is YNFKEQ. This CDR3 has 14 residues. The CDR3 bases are TGTGCCAGCAGCCAAGATCGTTTGGGTGAGACCCAGTACTTC. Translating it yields CASSQDRLGETQYF.

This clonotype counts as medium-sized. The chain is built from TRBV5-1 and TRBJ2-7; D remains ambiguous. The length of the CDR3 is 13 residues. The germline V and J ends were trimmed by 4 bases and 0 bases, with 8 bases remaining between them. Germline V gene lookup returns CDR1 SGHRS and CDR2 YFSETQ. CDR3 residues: CASSDLNSYEQYF. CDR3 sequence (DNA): TGCGCCAGCAGCGACCTGAACTCCTACGAGCAGTACTTC.

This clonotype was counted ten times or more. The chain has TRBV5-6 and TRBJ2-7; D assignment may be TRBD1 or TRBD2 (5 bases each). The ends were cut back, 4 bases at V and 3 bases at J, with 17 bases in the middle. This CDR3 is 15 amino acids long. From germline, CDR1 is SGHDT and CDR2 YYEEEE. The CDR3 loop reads CASSAGGGPHYEQYF. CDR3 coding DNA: TGTGCCAGCAGCGCTGGTGGGGGACCCCACTACGAGCAGTACTTC.

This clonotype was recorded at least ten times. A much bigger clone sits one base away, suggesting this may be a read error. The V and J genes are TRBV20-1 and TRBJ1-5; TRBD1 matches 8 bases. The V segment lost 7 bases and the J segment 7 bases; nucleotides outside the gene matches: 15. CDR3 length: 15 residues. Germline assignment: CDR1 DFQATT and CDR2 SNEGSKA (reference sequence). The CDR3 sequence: CSVTQGTGLNQPQHF. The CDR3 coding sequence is TGCAGTGTGACTCAAGGGACAGGTCTGAACCAGCCCCAGCATTTT.

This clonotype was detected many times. CDR3 protein: CASSVLAGRSNTGELFF. CDR3 in DNA: TGTGCCAGCAGCGTACTAGCGGGACGATCGAACACCGGGGAGCTGTTTTTT. The chain links TRBV12-3 or TRBV12-4 to TRBJ2-2, with 10 bases lining up with TRBD2. CDR3 length: 17 amino acids. The V segment lost 6 bases and the J segment 0 bases; nucleotides outside the gene matches: 7.

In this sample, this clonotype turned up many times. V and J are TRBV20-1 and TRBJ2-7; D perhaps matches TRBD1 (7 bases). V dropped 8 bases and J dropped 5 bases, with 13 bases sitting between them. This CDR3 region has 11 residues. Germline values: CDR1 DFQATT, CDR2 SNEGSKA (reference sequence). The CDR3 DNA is TGCAGTCCATTCAGGGGGGACGAGCAGTACTTC. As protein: CSPFRGDEQYF.

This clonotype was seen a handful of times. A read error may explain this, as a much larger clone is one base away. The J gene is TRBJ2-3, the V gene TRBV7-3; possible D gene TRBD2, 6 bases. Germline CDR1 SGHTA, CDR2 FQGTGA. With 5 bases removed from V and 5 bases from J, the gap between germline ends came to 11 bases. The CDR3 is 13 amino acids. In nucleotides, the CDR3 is TGTGCCAGCAGCCCAATGGGGGGAGATACGCAGTATTTT. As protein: CASSPMGGDTQYF.

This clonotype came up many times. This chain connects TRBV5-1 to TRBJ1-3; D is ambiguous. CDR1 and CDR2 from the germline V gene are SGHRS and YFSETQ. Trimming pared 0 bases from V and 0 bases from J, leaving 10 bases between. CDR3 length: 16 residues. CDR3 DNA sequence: TGCGCCAGCAGCTTGGAACGGCAAGCCTCTGGAAACACCATATATTTT. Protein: CASSLERQASGNTIYF.

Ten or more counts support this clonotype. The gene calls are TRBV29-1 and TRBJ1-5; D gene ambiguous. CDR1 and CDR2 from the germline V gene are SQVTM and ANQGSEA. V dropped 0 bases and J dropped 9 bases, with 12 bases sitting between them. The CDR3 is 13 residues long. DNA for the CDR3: TGCAGCGTTGAAGAGATAGGCGGTAGGCCCCAGCATTTT. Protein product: CSVEEIGGRPQHF.

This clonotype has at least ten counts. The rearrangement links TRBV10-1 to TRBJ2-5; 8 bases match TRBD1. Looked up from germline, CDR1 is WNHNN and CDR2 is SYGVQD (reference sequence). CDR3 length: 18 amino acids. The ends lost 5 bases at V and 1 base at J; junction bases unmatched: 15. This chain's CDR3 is CASSPGQASPITQETQYF. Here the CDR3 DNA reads TGCGCCAGCAGTCCGGGACAGGCTTCCCCAATTACCCAAGAGACCCAGTACTTC.

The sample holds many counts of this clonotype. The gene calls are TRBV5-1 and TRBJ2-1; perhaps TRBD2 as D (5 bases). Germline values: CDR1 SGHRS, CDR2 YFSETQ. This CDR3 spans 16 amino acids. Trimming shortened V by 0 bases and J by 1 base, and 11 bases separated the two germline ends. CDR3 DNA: TGCGCCAGCAGCTTGGGGGGAGTCCCGTCCTACAATGAGCAGTTCTTC. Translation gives CASSLGGVPSYNEQFF.

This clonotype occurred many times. CDR3 coding DNA: TGCGCCAGCTGGCACGGGACAGGAAGGGCAGATACGCAGTATTTT. Protein: CASWHGTGRADTQYF. This chain joins TRBV5-1 and TRBJ2-3; 8 nucleotides align to TRBD1. V shed 7 bases, J shed 4 bases, and the junction held 11 bases outside the gene matches. This CDR3 is 15 amino acids long. Germline V gives CDR1 SGHRS, CDR2 YFSETQ. Full variable domain (missing parts from reference TRBV5-1 and TRBJ2-3): KAGVTQTPRYLIKTRGQQVTLSCSPISGHRSVSWYQQTPGQGLQFLFEYFSETQRNKGNFPGRFSGRQFSNSRSEMNVSTLELGDSALYLCASWHGTGRADTQYFGPGTRLTVL.